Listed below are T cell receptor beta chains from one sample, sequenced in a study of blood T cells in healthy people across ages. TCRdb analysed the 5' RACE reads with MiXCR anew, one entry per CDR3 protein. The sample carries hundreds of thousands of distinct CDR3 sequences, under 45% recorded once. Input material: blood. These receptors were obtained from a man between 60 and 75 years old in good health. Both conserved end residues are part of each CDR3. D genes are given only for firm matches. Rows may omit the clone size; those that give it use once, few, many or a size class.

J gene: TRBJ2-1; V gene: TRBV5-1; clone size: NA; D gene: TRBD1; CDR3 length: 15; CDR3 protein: CASKSGTGAYNEQFF; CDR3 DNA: TGCGCCAGCAAGTCCGGGACAGGAGCCTACAATGAGCAGTTCTTC
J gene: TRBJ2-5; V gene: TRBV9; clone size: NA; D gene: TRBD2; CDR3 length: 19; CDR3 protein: CASSHPGTSGGYSYNEQYF; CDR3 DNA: TGTGCCAGCAGCCACCCAGGGACTAGCGGAGGATACTCCTACAATGAGCAGTACTTC
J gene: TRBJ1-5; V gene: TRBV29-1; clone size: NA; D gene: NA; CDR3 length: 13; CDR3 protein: CSVEMGGSQPQHF; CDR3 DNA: TGCAGCGTTGAAATGGGGGGGTCTCAGCCCCAGCATTTT
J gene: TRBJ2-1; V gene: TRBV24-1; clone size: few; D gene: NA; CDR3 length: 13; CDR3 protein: CATSEFALGEQFF; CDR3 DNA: TGTGCCACCAGTGAATTCGCTTTAGGTGAGCAGTTCTTC
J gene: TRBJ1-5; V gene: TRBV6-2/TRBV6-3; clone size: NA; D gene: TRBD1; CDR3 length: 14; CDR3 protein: CASTLGQGRQPQHF; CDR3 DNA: TGTGCCAGCACCCTAGGACAGGGACGGCAGCCCCAGCATTTT
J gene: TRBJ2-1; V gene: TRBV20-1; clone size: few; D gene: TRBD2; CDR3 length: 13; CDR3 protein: CSARVTSRSEQFF; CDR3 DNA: TGCAGTGCTAGGGTGACTAGCCGGAGTGAGCAGTTCTTC
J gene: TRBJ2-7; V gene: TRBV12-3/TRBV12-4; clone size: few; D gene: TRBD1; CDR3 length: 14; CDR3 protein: CASRTQGLTYEQYF; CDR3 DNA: TGTGCCAGCAGAACACAGGGGCTAACCTACGAGCAGTACTTC
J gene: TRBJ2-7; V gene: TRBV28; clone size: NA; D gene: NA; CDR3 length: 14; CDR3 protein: CASSLGGAFYEQYF; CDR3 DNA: TGTGCCAGCAGTTTGGGGGGGGCGTTTTACGAGCAGTACTTC
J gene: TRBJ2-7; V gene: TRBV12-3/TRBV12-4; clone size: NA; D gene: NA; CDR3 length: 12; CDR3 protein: CASSPLRAEQYF; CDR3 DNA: TGTGCCAGCAGTCCCCTGAGGGCCGAGCAGTACTTC
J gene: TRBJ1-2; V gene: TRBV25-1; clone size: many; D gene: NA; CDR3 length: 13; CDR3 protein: CASSDDFNYGYTF; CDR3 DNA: TGTGCCAGCAGTGATGACTTCAACTATGGCTACACCTTC
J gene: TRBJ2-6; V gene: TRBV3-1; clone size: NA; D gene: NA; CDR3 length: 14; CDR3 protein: CASSQEGWANVLTF; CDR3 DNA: TGTGCCAGCAGCCAAGAAGGGTGGGCCAACGTCCTGACTTTC
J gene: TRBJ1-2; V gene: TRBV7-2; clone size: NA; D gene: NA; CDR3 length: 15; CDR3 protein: CASSGGGPTPSGYTF; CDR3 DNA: TGTGCCAGCAGCGGGGGGGGACCTACTCCTTCGGGCTACACCTTC
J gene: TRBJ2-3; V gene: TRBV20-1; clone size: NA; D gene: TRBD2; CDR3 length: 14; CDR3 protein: CSASASGYTDTQYF; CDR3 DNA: TGCAGTGCTAGCGCTAGCGGTTACACAGATACGCAGTATTTT
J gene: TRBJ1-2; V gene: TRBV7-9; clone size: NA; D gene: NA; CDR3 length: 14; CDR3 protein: CASSSRGGPEGYTF; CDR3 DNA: TGTGCCAGCAGCTCCCGGGGGGGGCCGGAAGGCTACACCTTC
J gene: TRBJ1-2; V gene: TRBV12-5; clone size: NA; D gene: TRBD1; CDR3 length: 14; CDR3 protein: CASGLVPGQPAGTF; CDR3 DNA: TGTGCTAGTGGTTTGGTACCGGGACAGCCGGCCGGCACCTTC
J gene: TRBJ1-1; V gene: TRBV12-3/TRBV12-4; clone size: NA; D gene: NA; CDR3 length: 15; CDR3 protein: CASRLGLGANTEAFF; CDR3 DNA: TGTGCCAGCAGGTTAGGTCTGGGGGCGAACACTGAAGCTTTCTTT